This T cell receptor beta chain emerged from a study of blood T cell repertoires in COVID-19. The wider study: Italy, Spain and the United States were the sources of the convalescent and acute COVID-19 samples. T cells, B-cell-depleted T cells, or PBMCs provided the cDNA or gDNA that served as material.

In the source study's methods: Estimated nucleated cell counts came from reference gene primer amplification. This table comes from immunoSEQ multiplex PCR, and its TCRdb copy is limited to in-frame clones, with some not included. V and J calls and clone size are those listed in that table; D and trimming were worked out from the DNA. The sample shows a few hundred thousand clones, around 91% of them seen only once. The CDR3 loop spans 17 amino acids. J was trimmed by 7 bases and V by 2 bases; bases with no gene match: 15. Germline CDR1 and CDR2: MNHEY and SMNVEV (reference sequence). Participants spanned ages about 18 to 90 years and resided in over 20 US areas.

The chain couples TRBV27 to TRBJ1-2; 8 bases agree with TRBD1. The material sequenced was PBMCs or T cells enriched from blood (not recorded which). The source is a woman under 30 with acute COVID-19. This CDR3 is CASSLLGTGLGAGGYTF. The CDR3, as DNA: TGTGCCAGCAGTTTACTCGGGACAGGACTGGGCGCGGGTGGCTACACCTTC.